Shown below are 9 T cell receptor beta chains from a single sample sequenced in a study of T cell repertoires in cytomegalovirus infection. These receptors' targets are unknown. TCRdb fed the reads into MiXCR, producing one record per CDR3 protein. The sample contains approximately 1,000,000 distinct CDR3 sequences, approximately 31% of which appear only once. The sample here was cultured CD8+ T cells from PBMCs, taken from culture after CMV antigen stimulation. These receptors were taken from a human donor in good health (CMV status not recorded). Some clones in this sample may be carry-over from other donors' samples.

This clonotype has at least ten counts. Here the CDR3 reads CASRIGDRGPEAFF. CDR3 in DNA: TGTGCCAGCAGGATAGGGGACCGGGGGCCTGAAGCTTTCTTT. This chain uses TRBV6-1 with TRBJ1-1, with D perhaps TRBD1 (6 bases). CDR1 MNHNS and CDR2 SASEGT come from the germline V gene. The length of the CDR3 is 14 residues. Trimming took off 6 bases at V and 6 bases at J, with 17 bases between the two ends.

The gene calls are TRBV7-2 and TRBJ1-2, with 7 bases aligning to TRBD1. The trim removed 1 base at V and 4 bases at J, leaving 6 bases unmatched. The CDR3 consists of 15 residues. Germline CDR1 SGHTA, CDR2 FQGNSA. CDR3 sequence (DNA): TGTGCCAGCAGCTTAGGGAGACAGGGACCCTATGGCTACACCTTC. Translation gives CASSLGRQGPYGYTF.

CDR3 sequence (DNA): TGCGCCAGCAGCGCTTATATGGGGGGGGCGGACGAAAAACTGTTTTTT. Translating gives CASSAYMGGADEKLFF. The chain recombines TRBV5-1 with TRBJ1-4, with D possibly being TRBD1 (6 bases). V lost 4 bases to trimming and J lost 8 bases, with 21 bases between them. The CDR3 totals 16 residues. CDR1 and CDR2 from the germline V gene are SGHRS and YFSETQ.

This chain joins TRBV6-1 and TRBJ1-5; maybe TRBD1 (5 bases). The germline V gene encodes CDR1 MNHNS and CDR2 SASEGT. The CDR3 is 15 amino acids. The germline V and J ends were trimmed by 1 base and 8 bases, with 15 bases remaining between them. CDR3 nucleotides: TGTGCCAGCAGTGAAGGAGGCGGCGGGGGTGAGCCCCAGCATTTT. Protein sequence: CASSEGGGGGEPQHF.

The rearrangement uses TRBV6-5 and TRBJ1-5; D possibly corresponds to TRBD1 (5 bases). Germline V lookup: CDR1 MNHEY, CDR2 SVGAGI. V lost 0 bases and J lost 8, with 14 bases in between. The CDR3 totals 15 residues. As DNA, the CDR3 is TGTGCCAGCAGTTACTCGAGCGGGGGTAGCGAGCCCCAGCATTTT. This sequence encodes CASSYSSGGSEPQHF.

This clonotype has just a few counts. CDR3 coding DNA: TGTGCCACCAGCAGAGATACGCTGGGGGACTATGGCTACACCTTC. Protein: CATSRDTLGDYGYTF. The chain combines TRBV15 with TRBJ1-2; D is perhaps TRBD1 (5 bases). V was shortened by 0 bases and J by 3 bases, with 11 bases between the two germline ends. Germline loops: CDR1 LNHNV, CDR2 YYDKDF (reference sequence). There are 15 residues in the CDR3.

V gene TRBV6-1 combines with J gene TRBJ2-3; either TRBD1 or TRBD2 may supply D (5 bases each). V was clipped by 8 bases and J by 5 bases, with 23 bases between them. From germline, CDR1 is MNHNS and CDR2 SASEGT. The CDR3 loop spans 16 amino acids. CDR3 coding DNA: TGTGCCAGCCCCGTTGGGGGATTCCCCCCAGAAGATACGCAGTATTTT. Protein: CASPVGGFPPEDTQYF.

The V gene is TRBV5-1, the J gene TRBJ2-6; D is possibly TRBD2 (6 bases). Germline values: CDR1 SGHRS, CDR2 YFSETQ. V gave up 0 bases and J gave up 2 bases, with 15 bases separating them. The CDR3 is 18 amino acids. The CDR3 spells CASSLASRDFPGANVLTF. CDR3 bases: TGCGCCAGCAGCTTGGCTTCCCGGGACTTCCCTGGGGCCAACGTCCTGACTTTC.

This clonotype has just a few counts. CDR3 bases: TGTGCCAGCAGCTTAACAGGAACTCATTCACCCCTCCACTTT. Its translation is CASSLTGTHSPLHF. The chain has TRBV7-9 and TRBJ1-6, with a weak D call TRBD1 (5 bases). Trimming took 2 bases from V and 8 from J, leaving 10 bases between them. Germline values: CDR1 SEHNR, CDR2 FQNEAQ (reference sequence). CDR3 length equals 14 residues.